This entry features one TCR beta chain sequence. Germline trimming cut 4 bases from V and 3 bases from J; bases unmatched to any gene: 6. Germline values: CDR1 SGDLS, CDR2 YYNGEE. The CDR3 is made up of 15 amino acids. The sample is drawn from a study of blood T cell repertoires in COVID-19. Seattle-derived patients entered the study during active infection and were followed longitudinally. Profiling relied on immunoSEQ multiplex PCR, and the TCRdb table lists in-frame clones only, not all of them. Among fewer than 200,000 clones, about 81% were seen once, and the ten largest hold roughly 8%. This TCR derives from a woman aged 60-75 years with COVID-19, enrolled during active disease. The source material was peripheral blood. The gene calls are TRBV9 and TRBJ1-4; 7 nucleotides line up with TRBD1. The CDR3 protein is CASSPHRGPNEKLFF. The CDR3 region has the DNA TGTGCCAGCAGCCCCCACAGGGGTCCTAATGAAAAACTGTTTTTT.